This T cell receptor (beta chain) was sequenced in a study of T cells in tumors after PD-1 blockade. TCRdb's copy holds only in-frame clones and misses some; the assay was immunoSEQ multiplex PCR. Here the sample spans 61,000 or so clones, 80% being singletons. The germline V gene has CDR1 MNHNY and CDR2 SVGAGI (reference sequence). CDR3 length: 14 amino acids. V trimming: 6 bases; J trimming: 3 bases; junction bases outside the gene matches: 3. The rearrangement joins TRBV6-6 to TRBJ1-5, with 9 bases fitting TRBD1. The sequence derives from a human donor with basal cell carcinoma. Here the sequenced sample was PBMCs, taken before anti-PD-1 treatment. This CDR3 is CASSDRGINQPQHF. DNA for the CDR3: TGTGCCAGCAGCGACAGGGGGATCAATCAGCCCCAGCATTTT.